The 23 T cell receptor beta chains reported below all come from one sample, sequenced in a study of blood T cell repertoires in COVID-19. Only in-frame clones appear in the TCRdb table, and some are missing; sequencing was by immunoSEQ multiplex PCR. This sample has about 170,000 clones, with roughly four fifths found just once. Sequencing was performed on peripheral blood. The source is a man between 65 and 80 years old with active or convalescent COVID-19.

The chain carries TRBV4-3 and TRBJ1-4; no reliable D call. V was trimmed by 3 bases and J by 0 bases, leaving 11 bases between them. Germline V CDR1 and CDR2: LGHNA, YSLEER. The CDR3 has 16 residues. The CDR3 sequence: CASSQAYQATNEKLFF. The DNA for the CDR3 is TGCGCCAGCAGCCAGGCTTACCAAGCAACTAATGAAAAACTGTTTTTT.

The DNA for the CDR3 is TGTGCCAGCAGCTCCCAGGGGCAGGGGGCCCAGTACTTC. Its translation: CASSSQGQGAQYF. The genes are TRBV13 and TRBJ2-5; 7 positions agree with TRBD1. Germline CDR1 PRHDT, CDR2 FYEKMQ (reference sequence). The CDR3 is 13 amino acids. V trimming: 4 bases; J trimming: 9 bases; junction bases outside the gene matches: 8.

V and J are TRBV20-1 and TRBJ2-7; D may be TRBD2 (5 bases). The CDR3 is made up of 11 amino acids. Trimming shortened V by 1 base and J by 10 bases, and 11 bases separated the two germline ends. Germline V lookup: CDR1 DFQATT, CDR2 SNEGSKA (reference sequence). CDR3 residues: CSARGSGIQYF. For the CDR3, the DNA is TGCAGTGCTAGAGGGTCGGGGATTCAGTACTTC.

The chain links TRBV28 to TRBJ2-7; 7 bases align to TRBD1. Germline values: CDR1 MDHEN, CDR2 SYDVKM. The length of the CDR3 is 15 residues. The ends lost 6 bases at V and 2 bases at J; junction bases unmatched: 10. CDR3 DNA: TGTGCCAGCAGCCCCCGGGACAGCAACCCCTACGAGCAGTACTTC. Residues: CASSPRDSNPYEQYF.

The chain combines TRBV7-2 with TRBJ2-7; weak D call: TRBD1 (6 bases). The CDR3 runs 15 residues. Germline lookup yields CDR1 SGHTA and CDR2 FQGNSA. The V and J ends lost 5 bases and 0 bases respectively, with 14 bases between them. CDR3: CASSTRQATSYEQYF. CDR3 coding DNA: TGTGCCAGCAGCACCCGACAGGCCACCTCCTACGAGCAGTACTTC.

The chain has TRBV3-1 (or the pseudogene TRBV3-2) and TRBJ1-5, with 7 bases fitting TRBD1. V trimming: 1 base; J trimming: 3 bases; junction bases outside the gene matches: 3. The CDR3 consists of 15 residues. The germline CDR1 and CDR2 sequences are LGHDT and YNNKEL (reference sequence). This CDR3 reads CASSQGGGDNQPQHF. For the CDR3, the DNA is TGTGCCAGCAGCCAAGGAGGGGGCGACAATCAGCCCCAGCATTTT.

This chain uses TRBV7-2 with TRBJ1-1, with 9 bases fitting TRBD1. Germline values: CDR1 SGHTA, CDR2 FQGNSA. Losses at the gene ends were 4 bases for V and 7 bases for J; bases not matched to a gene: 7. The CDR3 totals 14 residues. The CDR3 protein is CASSSMTGGDEAFF. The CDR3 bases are TGTGCCAGCAGCTCCATGACAGGGGGGGATGAAGCTTTCTTT.

The CDR3 sequence: CASSLGTSGSSFNNEQFF. CDR3 in DNA: TGTGCCAGCAGCCTAGGGACTAGCGGGAGCTCGTTTAACAATGAGCAGTTCTTC. The chain recombines TRBV7-8 with TRBJ2-1; 14 bases match TRBD2. The V segment lost 5 bases and the J segment 5 bases; nucleotides outside the gene matches: 11. Germline CDR1 SGHVS, CDR2 FQNEAQ. The CDR3 covers 18 residues.

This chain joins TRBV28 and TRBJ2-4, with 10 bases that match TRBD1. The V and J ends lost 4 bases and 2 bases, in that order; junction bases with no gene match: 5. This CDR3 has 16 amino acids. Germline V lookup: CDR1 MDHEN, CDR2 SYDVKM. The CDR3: CASSSGQGLPKNIQYF. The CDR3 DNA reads TGTGCCAGCAGTTCGGGACAGGGGTTACCCAAAAACATTCAGTACTTC.

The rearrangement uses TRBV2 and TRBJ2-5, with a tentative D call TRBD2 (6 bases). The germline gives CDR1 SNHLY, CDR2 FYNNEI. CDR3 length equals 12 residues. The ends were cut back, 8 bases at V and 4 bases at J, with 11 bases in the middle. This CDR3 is CASRMGGETQYF. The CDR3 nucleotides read TGTGCCAGCCGGATGGGAGGAGAGACCCAGTACTTC.

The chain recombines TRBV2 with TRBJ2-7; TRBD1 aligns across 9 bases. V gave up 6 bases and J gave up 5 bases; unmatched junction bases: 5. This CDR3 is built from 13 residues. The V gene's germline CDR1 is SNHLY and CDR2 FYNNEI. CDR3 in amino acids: CASSPDRGHEQYF. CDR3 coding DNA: TGTGCCAGCAGCCCGGACAGGGGCCACGAGCAGTACTTC.

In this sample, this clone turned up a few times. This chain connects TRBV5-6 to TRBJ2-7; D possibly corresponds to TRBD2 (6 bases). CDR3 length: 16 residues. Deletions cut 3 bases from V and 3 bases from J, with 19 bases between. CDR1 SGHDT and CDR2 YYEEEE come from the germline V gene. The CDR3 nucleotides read TGTGCCAGCAGCTGGGCTAGGGGAGGAAACTACTACGAGCAGTACTTC. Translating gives CASSWARGGNYYEQYF.

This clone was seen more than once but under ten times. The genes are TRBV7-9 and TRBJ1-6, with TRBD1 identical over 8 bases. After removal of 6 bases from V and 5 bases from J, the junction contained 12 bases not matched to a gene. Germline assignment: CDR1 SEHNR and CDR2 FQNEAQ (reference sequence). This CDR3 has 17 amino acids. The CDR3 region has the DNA TGTGCCAGCAGGGATCCGCGGACAGGGATAAATAATTCACCCCTCCACTTT. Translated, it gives CASRDPRTGINNSPLHF.

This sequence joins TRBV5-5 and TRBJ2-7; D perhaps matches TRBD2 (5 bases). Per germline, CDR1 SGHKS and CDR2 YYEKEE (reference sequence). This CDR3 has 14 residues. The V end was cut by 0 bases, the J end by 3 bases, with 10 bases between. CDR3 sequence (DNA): TGTGCCAGCAGCTTGGGAGGCCGGGACTACGAGCAGTACTTC. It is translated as CASSLGGRDYEQYF.

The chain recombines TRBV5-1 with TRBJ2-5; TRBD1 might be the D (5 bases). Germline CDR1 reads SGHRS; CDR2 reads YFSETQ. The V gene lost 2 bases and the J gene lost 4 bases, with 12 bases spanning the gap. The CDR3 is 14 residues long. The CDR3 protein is CASSFQGSGETQYF. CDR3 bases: TGCGCCAGCAGCTTTCAGGGTTCCGGAGAGACCCAGTACTTC.

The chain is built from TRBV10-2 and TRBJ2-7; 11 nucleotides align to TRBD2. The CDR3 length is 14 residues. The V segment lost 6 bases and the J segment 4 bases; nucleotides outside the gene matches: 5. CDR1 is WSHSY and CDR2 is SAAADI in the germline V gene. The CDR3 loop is CASRTTSGGYEQYF. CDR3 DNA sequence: TGCGCCAGCAGGACCACTAGCGGGGGTTACGAGCAGTACTTC.

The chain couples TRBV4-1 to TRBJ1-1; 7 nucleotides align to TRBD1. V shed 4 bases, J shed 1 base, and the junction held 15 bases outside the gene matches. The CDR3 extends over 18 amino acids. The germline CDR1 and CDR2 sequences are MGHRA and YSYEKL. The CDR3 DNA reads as TGCGCCAGCAGCCGCCCACGAGGGGGCGCGAGGGGGAACACTGAAGCTTTCTTT. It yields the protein CASSRPRGGARGNTEAFF.

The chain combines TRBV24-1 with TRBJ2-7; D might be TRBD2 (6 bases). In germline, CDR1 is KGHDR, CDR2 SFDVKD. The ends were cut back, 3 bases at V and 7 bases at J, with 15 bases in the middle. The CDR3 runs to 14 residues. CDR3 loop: CATSDGGTSGEQYF. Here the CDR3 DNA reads TGTGCCACCAGTGATGGGGGGACCTCGGGTGAGCAGTACTTC.

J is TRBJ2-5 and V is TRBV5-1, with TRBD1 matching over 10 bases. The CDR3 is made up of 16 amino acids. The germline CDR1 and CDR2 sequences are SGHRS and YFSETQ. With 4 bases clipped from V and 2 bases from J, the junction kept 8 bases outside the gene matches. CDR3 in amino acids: CASSTLGTGAQETQYF. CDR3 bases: TGCGCCAGCAGCACCCTCGGGACAGGGGCGCAAGAGACCCAGTACTTC. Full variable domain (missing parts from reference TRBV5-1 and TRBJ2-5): KAGVTQTPRYLIKTRGQQVTLSCSPISGHRSVSWYQQTPGQGLQFLFEYFSETQRNKGNFPGRFSGRQFSNSRSEMNVSTLELGDSALYLCASSTLGTGAQETQYFGPGTRLLVL.

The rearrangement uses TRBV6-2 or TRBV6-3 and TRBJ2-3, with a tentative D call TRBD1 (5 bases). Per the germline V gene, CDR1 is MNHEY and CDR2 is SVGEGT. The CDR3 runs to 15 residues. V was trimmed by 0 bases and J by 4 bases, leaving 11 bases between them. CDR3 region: CASSYSKGQSDTQYF. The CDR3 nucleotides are TGTGCCAGCAGTTACTCGAAGGGGCAGTCAGATACGCAGTATTTT.

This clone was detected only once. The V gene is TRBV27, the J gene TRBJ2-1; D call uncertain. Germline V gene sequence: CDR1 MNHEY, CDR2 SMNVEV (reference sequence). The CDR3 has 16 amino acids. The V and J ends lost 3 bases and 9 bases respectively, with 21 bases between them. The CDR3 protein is CASSFLHGSVGGEQFF. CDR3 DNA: TGTGCCAGCAGTTTTTTGCATGGGTCCGTCGGCGGTGAGCAGTTCTTC.

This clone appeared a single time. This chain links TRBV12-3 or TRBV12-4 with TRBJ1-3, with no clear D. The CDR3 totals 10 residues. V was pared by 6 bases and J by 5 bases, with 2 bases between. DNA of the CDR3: TGTGCCAGCAGCAGAAACACCATATATTTT. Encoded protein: CASSRNTIYF.

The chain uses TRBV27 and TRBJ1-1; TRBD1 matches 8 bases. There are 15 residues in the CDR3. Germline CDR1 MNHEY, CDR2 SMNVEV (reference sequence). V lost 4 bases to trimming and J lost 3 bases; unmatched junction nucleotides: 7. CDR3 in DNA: TGTGCCAGCAGTTCGGGCTACAGGGGGGACACTGAAGCTTTCTTT. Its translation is CASSSGYRGDTEAFF.